The T cell receptor (beta chain) under discussion was sequenced for a study of blood T cell repertoires in COVID-19. About the study: Donors in the United States, Italy and Spain gave samples during acute or convalescent COVID-19. T cells, B-cell-depleted T cells, or PBMCs provided the cDNA or gDNA that served as material.

V shed 2 bases, J shed 5 bases, and the junction held 4 bases outside the gene matches. CDR3 length equals 14 residues. Per germline, CDR1 KGHDR and CDR2 SFDVKD. Patients in Seattle were enrolled during active infection, then followed longitudinally. Original analysis: Amplification from reference gene primers served as the basis for estimated nucleated cell counts. Here immunoSEQ multiplex PCR was the method, and the copy in TCRdb shows in-frame clones only, minus some. The D gene and trimming were derived from the DNA, and the V and J assignments and clone size from that table. The profile shows 250,000 to 300,000 clones, around nine tenths of them singletons.

The chain couples TRBV24-1 to TRBJ1-1; TRBD1 agrees at 7 bases. The sample consisted of peripheral blood. The TCR sequence derives from a woman aged 70-85 years with COVID-19, enrolled during active disease. Here the CDR3 reads CATSDSTGETEAFF. CDR3 sequence (DNA): TGTGCCACCAGTGATTCCACAGGGGAAACTGAAGCTTTCTTT.